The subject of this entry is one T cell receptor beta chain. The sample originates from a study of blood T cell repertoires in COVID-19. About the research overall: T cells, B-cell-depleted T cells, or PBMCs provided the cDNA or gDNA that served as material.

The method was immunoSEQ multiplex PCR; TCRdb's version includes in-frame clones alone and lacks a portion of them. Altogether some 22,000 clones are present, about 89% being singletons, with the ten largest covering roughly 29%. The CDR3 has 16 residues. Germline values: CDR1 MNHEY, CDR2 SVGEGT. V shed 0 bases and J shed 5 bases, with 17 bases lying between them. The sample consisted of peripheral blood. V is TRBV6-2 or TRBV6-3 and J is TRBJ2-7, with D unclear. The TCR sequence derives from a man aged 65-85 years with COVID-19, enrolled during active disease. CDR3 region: CASSYSTGWVRNEQYF. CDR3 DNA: TGTGCCAGCAGTTACTCGACCGGGTGGGTGCGGAACGAGCAGTACTTC.